These T cell receptor beta chains were read from a single sample in a study of blood T cell repertoires in COVID-19. The repertoire was sequenced with immunoSEQ multiplex PCR; TCRdb's copy has only in-frame clones and lacks some. The sample yields about 190,000 clones, over 70% seen once. The material sequenced was peripheral blood. The receptors were gathered from a man aged 45-65 years with active or convalescent COVID-19. Both conserved end residues are part of each CDR3. Fields, in order: CDR3 length, V gene, clone size, D gene, J gene, CDR3 protein, CDR3 DNA. A D gene is named only where the DNA matches it firmly. Some rows mark clone size as missing; the rest say once, few, many or name a class of expanded clone.

15	TRBV19	NA	TRBD2	TRBJ2-1	CASSIPTSGNNEQFF	TGTGCCAGTAGTATCCCCACTAGCGGGAACAATGAGCAGTTCTTC
14	TRBV10-3	NA	NA	TRBJ2-5	CAISELEKGETQYF	TGTGCCATCAGTGAGTTGGAGAAGGGGGAGACCCAGTACTTC
16	TRBV7-9	NA	NA	TRBJ2-3	CASSLVADYRTDTQYF	TGTGCCAGCAGCTTAGTTGCAGACTACCGCACAGATACGCAGTATTTT
13	TRBV30	NA	NA	TRBJ1-2	CAWSLGARYGYTF	TGTGCCTGGAGTCTGGGGGCGAGGTATGGCTACACCTTC
19	TRBV27	few	NA	TRBJ1-5	CASSLSVQGPHRGNQPQHF	TGTGCCAGCAGTTTATCCGTCCAGGGTCCCCACCGGGGCAATCAGCCCCAGCATTTT
15	TRBV5-1	NA	NA	TRBJ1-1	CASTWGGGTNTEAFF	TGCGCCAGCACCTGGGGTGGGGGCACGAACACTGAAGCTTTCTTT
16	TRBV12-5	NA	NA	TRBJ2-4	CASGLEQGLAKNIQYF	TGTGCTAGTGGTTTGGAGCAGGGACTAGCCAAAAACATTCAGTACTTC
15	TRBV30	NA	NA	TRBJ1-1	CAWSQPGALNTEAFF	TGTGCCTGGAGTCAACCAGGGGCACTGAACACTGAAGCTTTCTTT
14	TRBV19	NA	TRBD1	TRBJ1-5	CASSVTGDNQPQHF	TGTGCCAGTAGTGTAACAGGGGACAATCAGCCCCAGCATTTT
15	TRBV28	NA	NA	TRBJ2-1	CASTVIAGPNNEQFF	TGTGCCAGCACCGTAATCGCAGGGCCGAACAATGAGCAGTTCTTC
11	TRBV20-1	NA	NA	TRBJ2-5	CSAGVQETQYF	TGCAGTGCCGGGGTCCAAGAGACCCAGTACTTC
16	TRBV5-6	NA	NA	TRBJ2-5	CASSLPGEEHQKTQYF	TGTGCCAGCAGCCTCCCCGGGGAGGAGCACCAGAAGACCCAGTACTTC
18	TRBV19	NA	TRBD2	TRBJ2-7	CASSIEPGLAGSTYEQYF	TGTGCCAGTAGTATAGAACCGGGACTAGCGGGGTCCACTTACGAGCAGTACTTC
12	TRBV28	NA	NA	TRBJ1-1	CASTSQNTEAFF	TGTGCCAGCACCAGTCAGAACACTGAAGCTTTCTTT
14	TRBV5-1	NA	NA	TRBJ1-4	CASSLEGRSEKLFF	TGCGCCAGCAGCTTGGAGGGGCGGTCTGAAAAACTGTTTTTT
11	TRBV2	NA	NA	TRBJ2-2	CASQGTGELFF	TGTGCCAGCCAGGGGACCGGGGAGCTGTTTTTT
14	TRBV7-3	few	TRBD1	TRBJ1-2	CASSVTGGAYGYTF	TGTGCCAGCAGCGTAACAGGGGGCGCCTATGGCTACACCTTC
14	TRBV4-3	NA	NA	TRBJ1-4	CASARKEPGEKLFF	TGCGCCAGCGCCCGAAAGGAGCCGGGTGAAAAACTGTTTTTT
13	TRBV28	NA	NA	TRBJ2-2	CASSMGRTGELFF	TGTGCCAGCAGCATGGGGCGGACCGGGGAGCTGTTTTTT
15	TRBV7-9	NA	NA	TRBJ2-3	CASSLFPTATDTQYF	TGTGCCAGCAGCTTATTTCCTACTGCCACAGATACGCAGTATTTT
16	TRBV7-9	NA	NA	TRBJ2-3	CASSPTGSEFADTQYF	TGTGCCAGCAGCCCCACGGGTAGCGAATTTGCAGATACGCAGTATTTT
16	TRBV15	NA	NA	TRBJ1-1	CATSRGGGRMNTEAFF	TGTGCCACCAGCAGAGGCGGAGGTCGAATGAACACTGAAGCTTTCTTT
15	TRBV7-6	NA	TRBD1	TRBJ1-4	CASSPGQGAYEKLFF	TGTGCCAGCAGCCCTGGACAGGGGGCCTACGAAAAACTGTTTTTT
14	TRBV28	NA	NA	TRBJ2-4	CASSLTGSWDIQYF	TGTGCCAGCAGTTTAACGGGTAGCTGGGACATTCAGTACTTC
16	TRBV5-8	NA	TRBD1	TRBJ2-2	CASSFLGQANTGELFF	TGTGCCAGCAGCTTCCTTGGACAGGCGAACACCGGGGAGCTGTTTTTT